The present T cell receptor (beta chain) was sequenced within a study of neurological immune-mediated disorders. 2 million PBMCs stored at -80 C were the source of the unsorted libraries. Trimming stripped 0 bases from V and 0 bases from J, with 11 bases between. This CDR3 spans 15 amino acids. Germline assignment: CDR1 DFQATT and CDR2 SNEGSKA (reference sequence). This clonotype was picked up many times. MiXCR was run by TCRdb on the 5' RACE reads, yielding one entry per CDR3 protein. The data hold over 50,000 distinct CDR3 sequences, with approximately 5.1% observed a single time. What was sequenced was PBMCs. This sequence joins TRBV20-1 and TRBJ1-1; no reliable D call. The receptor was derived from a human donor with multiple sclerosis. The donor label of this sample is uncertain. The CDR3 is CSARDVRYMNTEAFF. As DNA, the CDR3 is TGCAGTGCTAGAGATGTCCGATACATGAACACTGAAGCTTTCTTT.